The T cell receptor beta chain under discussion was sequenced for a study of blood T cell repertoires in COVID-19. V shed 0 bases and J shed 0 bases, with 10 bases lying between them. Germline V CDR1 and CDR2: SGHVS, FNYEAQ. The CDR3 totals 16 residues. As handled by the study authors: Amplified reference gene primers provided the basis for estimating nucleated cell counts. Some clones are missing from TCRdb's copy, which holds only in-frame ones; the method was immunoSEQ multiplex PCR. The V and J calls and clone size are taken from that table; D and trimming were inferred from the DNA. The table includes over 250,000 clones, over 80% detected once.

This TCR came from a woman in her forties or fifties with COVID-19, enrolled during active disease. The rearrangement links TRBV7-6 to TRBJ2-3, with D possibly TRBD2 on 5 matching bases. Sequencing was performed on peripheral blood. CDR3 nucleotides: TGTGCCAGCAGCTTAGCCCCGGGGATAAGCACAGATACGCAGTATTTT. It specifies CASSLAPGISTDTQYF.